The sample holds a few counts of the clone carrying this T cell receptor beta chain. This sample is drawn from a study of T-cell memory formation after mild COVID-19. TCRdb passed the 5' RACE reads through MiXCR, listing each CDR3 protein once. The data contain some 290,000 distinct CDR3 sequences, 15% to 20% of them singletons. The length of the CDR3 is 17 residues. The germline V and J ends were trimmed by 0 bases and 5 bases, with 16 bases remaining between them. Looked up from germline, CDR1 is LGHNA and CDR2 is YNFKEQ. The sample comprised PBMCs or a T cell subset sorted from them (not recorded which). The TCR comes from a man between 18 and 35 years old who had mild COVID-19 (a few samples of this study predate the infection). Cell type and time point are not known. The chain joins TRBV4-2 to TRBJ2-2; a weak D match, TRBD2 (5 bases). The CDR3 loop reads CASSQDQGRRETGELFF. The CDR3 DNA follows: TGTGCCAGCAGCCAAGATCAAGGGAGACGGGAAACCGGGGAGCTGTTTTTT.